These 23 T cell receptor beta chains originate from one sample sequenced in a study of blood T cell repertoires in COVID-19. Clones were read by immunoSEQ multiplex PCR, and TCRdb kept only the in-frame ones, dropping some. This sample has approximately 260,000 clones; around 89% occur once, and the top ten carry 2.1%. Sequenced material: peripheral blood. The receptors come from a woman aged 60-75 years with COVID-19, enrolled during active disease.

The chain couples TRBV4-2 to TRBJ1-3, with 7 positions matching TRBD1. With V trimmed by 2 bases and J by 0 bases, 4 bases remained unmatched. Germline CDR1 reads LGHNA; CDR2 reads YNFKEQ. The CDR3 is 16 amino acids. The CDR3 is CASSQLGTASGNTIYF. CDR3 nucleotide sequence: TGTGCCAGCAGCCAACTTGGGACAGCCTCTGGAAACACCATATATTTT.

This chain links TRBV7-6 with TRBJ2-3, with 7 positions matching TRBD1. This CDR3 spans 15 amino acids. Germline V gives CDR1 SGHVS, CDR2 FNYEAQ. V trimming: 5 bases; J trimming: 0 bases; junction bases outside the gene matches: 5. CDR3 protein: CASSRTGGSTDTQYF. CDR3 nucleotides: TGTGCCAGCAGCCGGACAGGCGGTAGCACAGATACGCAGTATTTT.

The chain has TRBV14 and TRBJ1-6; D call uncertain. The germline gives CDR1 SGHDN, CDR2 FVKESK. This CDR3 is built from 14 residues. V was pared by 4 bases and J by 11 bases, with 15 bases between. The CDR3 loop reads CASSPDPRGPPLHF. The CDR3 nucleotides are TGTGCCAGCAGCCCGGACCCACGGGGTCCACCCCTCCACTTT.

The CDR3 sequence: CASSPDLRDSQQYF. The CDR3 DNA sequence: TGTGCCAGCAGCCCAGACTTACGGGACTCTCAGCAGTATTTT. The chain employs TRBV4-2 and TRBJ2-3; tentative D call: TRBD2 (6 bases). CDR1 and CDR2 from the germline V gene are LGHNA and YNFKEQ. The CDR3 is made up of 14 amino acids. Between the trimmed V and J ends, which lost 4 bases and 11 bases, there was a span of 19 bases.

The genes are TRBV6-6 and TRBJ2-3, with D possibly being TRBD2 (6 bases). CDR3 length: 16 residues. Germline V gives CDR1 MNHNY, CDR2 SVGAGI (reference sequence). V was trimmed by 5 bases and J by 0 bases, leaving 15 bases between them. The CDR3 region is CASSPRGSGSTDTQYF. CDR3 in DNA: TGTGCCAGCAGTCCCCGGGGGAGCGGGAGCACAGATACGCAGTATTTT.

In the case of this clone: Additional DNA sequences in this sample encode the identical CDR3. The CDR3 loop is CASSQGLAGGYNEQFF. CDR3 DNA: TGTGCCAGCAGCCAAGGGCTAGCGGGGGGGTACAATGAGCAGTTCTTC. This chain joins TRBV3-1 (or the pseudogene TRBV3-2) and TRBJ2-1, with 12 bases that match TRBD2. V lost 1 base, J lost 4 bases, and 2 bases stayed unmatched. The CDR3 runs to 16 residues. Germline CDR1 LGHDT, CDR2 YNNKEL (reference sequence).

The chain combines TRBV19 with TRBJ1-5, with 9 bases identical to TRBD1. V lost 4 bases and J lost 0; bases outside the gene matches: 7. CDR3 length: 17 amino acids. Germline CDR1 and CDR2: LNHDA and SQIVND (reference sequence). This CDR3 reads CASSSGQGISSNQPQHF. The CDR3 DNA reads TGTGCCAGTAGTAGTGGACAGGGGATTTCTAGCAATCAGCCCCAGCATTTT.

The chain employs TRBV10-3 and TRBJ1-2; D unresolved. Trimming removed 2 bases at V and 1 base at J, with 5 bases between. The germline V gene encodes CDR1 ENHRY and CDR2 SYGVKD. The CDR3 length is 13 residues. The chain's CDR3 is CAISENFNYGYTF. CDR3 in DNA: TGTGCCATCAGTGAGAACTTTAACTATGGCTACACCTTC.

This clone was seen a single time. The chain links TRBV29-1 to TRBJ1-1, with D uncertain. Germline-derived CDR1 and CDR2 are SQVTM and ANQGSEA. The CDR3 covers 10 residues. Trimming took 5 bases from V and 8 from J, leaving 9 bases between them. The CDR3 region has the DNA TGCAGCGTTCGGGAGGCCGAAGCTTTCTTT. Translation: CSVREAEAFF.

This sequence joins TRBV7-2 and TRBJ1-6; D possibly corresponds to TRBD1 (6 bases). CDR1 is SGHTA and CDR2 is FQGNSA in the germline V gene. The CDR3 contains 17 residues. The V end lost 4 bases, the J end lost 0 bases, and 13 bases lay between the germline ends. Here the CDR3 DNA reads TGTGCCAGCAGCTCGACAGGTTTGGGCTCCTATAATTCACCCCTCCACTTT. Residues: CASSSTGLGSYNSPLHF.

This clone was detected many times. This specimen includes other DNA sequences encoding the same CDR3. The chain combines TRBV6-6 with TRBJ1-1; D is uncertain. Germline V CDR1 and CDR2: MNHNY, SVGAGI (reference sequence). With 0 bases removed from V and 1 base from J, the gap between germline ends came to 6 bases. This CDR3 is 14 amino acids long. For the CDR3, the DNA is TGTGCCAGCAGTTACTCCGAGGGGAACACTGAAGCTTTCTTT. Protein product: CASSYSEGNTEAFF.

CDR3 in amino acids: CASSFRQAPTEAFF. The CDR3 nucleotides are TGTGCCAGCAGTTTTCGACAGGCACCCACTGAAGCTTTCTTT. This sequence joins TRBV6-5 and TRBJ1-1, with D perhaps TRBD1 (6 bases). This CDR3 is built from 14 residues. Germline V gives CDR1 MNHEY, CDR2 SVGAGI. V was shortened by 4 bases and J by 4 bases, with 13 bases between the two germline ends.

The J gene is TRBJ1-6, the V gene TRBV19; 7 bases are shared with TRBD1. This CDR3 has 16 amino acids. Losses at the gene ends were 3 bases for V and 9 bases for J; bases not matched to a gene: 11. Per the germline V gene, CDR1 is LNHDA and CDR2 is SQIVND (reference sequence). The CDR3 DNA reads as TGTGCCAGTAGTATCCTCGAGACAGGGCAGGCTTCACCCCTCCACTTT. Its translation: CASSILETGQASPLHF. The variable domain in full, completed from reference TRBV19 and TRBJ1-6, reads DGGITQSPKYLFRKEGQNVTLSCEQNLNHDAMYWYRQDPGQGLRLIYYSQIVNDFQKGDIAEGYSVSREKKESFPLTVTSAQKNPTAFYLCASSILETGQASPLHFGNGTRLTVT.

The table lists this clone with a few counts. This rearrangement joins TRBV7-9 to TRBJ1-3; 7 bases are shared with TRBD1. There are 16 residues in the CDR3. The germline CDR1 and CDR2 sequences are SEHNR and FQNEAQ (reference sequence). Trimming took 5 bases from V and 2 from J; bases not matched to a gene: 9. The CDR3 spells CASSPRQGATGNTIYF. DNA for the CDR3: TGTGCCAGCAGCCCGAGACAGGGTGCGACTGGAAACACCATATATTTT.

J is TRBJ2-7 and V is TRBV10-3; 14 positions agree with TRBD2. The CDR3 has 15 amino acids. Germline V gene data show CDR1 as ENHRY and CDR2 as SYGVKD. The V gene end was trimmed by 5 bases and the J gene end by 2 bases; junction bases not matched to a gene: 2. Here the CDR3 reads CAISMGLAGAYEQYF. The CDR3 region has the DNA TGTGCCATCAGTATGGGACTAGCGGGGGCCTACGAGCAGTACTTC.

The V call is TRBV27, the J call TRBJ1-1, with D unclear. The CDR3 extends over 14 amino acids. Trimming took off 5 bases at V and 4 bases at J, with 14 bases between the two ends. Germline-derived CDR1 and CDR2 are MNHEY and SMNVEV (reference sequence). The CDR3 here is CASSLYRGGTEAFF. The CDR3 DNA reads TGTGCCAGCAGTCTTTATCGGGGAGGCACTGAAGCTTTCTTT.

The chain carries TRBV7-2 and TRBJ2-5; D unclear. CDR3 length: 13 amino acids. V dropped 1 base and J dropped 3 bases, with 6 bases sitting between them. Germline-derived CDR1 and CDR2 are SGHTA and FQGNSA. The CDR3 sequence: CASSLVRKETQYF. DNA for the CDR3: TGTGCCAGCAGCTTAGTCAGAAAAGAGACCCAGTACTTC.

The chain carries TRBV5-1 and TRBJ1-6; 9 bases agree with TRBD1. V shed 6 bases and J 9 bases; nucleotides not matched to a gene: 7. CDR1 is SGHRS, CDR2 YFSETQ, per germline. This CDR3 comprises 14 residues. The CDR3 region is CASNPTGGGSPLHF. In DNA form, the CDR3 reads TGCGCCAGCAACCCGACAGGGGGTGGTTCACCCCTCCACTTT.

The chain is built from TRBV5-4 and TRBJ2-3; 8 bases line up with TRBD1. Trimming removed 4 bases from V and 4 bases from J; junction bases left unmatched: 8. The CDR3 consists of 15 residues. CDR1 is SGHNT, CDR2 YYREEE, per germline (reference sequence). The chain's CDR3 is CASSRTGSPPDTQYF. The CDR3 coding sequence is TGTGCCAGCAGCCGGACAGGGAGTCCGCCAGATACGCAGTATTTT.

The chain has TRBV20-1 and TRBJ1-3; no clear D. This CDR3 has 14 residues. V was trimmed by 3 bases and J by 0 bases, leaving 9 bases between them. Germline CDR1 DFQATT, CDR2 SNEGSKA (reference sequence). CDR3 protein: CSASDPISGNTIYF. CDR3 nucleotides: TGCAGTGCTAGTGATCCCATCTCTGGAAACACCATATATTTT.

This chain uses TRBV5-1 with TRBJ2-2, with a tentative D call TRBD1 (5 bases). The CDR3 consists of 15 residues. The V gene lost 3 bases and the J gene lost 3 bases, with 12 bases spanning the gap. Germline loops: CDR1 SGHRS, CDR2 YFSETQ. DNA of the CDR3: TGCGCCAGCAGCTCCCTCGACAGTGACACCGGGGAGCTGTTTTTT. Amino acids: CASSSLDSDTGELFF.

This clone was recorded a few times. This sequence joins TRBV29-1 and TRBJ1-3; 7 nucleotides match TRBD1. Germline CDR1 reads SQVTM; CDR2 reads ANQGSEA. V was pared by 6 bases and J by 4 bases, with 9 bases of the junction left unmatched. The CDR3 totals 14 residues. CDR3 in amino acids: CSVVVQGGGNTIYF. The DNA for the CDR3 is TGCAGCGTCGTGGTGCAGGGGGGCGGAAACACCATATATTTT.

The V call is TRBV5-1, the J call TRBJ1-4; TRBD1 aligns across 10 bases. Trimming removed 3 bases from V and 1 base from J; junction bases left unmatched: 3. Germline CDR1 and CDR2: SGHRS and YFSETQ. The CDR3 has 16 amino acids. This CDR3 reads CASSWWTGGTNEKLFF. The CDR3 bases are TGCGCCAGCAGCTGGTGGACAGGGGGAACTAATGAAAAACTGTTTTTT.